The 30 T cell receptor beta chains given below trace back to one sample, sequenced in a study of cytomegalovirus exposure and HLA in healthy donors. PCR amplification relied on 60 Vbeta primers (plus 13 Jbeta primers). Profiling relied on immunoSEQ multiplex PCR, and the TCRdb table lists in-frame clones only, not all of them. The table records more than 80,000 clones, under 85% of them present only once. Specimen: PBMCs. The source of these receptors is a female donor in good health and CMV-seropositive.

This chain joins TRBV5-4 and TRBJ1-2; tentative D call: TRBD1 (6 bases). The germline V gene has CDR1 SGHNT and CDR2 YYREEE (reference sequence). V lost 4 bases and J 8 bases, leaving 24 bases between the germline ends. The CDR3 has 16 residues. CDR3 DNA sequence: TGTGCCAGCAGCCTCGATCCGACAGGCTCTTTTTGGGGCTACACCTTC. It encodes CASSLDPTGSFWGYTF. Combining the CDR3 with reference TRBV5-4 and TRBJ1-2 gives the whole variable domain ETGVTQSPTHLIKTRGQQVTLRCSSQSGHNTVSWYQQALGQGPQFIFQYYREEENGRGNFPPRFSGLQFPNYSSELNVNALELDDSALYLCASSLDPTGSFWGYTFGSGTRLTVV.

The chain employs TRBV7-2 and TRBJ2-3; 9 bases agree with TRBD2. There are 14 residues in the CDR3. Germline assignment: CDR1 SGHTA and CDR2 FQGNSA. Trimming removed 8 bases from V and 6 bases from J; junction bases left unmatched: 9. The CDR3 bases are TGTGCCAGCTCCAAGGCCAGCGGGAGGGATACGCAGTATTTT. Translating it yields CASSKASGRDTQYF.

In DNA form, the CDR3 reads TGCAGCGTTGGCTCAGCGGGGGGGTACAATGAGCAGTTCTTC. This codes for CSVGSAGGYNEQFF. V and J are TRBV29-1 and TRBJ2-1; TRBD2 aligns across 10 bases. This CDR3 spans 14 amino acids. V was pared by 4 bases and J by 4 bases, with 4 bases of the junction left unmatched. Germline V lookup: CDR1 SQVTM, CDR2 ANQGSEA.

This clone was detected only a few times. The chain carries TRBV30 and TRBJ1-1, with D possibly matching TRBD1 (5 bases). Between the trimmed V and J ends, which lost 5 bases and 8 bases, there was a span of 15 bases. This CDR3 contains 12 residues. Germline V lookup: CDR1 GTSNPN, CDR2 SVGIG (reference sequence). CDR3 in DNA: TGTGCCTGGGGTGAACGGGCAGGGGAAGCTTTCTTT. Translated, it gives CAWGERAGEAFF.

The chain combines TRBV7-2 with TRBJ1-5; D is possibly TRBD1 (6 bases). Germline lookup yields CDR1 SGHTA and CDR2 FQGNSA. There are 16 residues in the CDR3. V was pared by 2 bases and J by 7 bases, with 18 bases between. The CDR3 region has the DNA TGTGCCAGCAGCTTATCCGGCAGGGGAATATGGCAGCCCCAGCATTTT. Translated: CASSLSGRGIWQPQHF.

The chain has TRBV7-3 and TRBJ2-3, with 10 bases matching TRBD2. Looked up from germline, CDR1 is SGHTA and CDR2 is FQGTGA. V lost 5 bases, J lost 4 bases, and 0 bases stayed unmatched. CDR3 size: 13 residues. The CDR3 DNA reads TGTGCCAGCAGCGGACTAGCGGCAGATACGCAGTATTTT. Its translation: CASSGLAADTQYF.

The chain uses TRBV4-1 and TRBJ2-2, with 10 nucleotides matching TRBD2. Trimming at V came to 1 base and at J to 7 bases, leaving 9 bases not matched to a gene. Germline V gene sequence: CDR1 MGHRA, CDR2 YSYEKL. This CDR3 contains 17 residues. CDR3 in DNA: TGCGCCAGCAGCCAAGGACTAAGCGGGAGGGCCAACGGGGAGCTGTTTTTT. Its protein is CASSQGLSGRANGELFF.

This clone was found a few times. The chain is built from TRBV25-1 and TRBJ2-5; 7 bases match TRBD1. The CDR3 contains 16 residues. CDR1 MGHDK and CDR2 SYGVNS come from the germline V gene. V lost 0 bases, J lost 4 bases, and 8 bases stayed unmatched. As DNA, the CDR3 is TGTGCCAGCAGTGAATATACAGGGGTTCGCGGAGAGACCCAGTACTTC. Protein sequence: CASSEYTGVRGETQYF. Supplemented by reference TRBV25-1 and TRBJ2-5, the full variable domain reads EADIYQTPRYLVIGTGKKITLECSQTMGHDKMYWYQQDPGMELHLIHYSYGVNSTEKGDLSSESTVSRIRTEHFPLTLESARPSHTSQYLCASSEYTGVRGETQYFGPGTRLLVL.

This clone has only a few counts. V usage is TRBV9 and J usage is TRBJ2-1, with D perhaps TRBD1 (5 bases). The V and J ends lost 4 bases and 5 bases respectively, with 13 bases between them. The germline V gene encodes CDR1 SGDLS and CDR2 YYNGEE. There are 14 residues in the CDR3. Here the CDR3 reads CASSTKPRDNEQFF. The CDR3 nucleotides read TGTGCCAGCAGCACTAAACCCAGGGACAATGAGCAGTTCTTC.

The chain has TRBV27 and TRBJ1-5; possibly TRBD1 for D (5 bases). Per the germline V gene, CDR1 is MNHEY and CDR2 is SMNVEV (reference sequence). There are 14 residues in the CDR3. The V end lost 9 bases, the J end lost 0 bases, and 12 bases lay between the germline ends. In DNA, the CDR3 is TGTGCCAGGGGACTTACTGATAGCAATCAGCCCCAGCATTTT. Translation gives CARGLTDSNQPQHF.

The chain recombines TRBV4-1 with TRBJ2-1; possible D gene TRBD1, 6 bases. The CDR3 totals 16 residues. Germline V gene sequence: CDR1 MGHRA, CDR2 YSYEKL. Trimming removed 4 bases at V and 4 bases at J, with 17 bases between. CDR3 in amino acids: CASSRLAGVSYNEQFF. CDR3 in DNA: TGCGCCAGCAGCCGGTTAGCAGGGGTGTCATACAATGAGCAGTTCTTC.

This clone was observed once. CDR3 in DNA: TGTGCCAGTAGTTTCGTAGCTAACTATGGCTACACCTTC. Translation: CASSFVANYGYTF. The chain combines TRBV19 with TRBJ1-2; D remains unclear. V gave up 5 bases and J gave up 0 bases, with 7 bases separating them. CDR3 length: 13 residues. CDR1 is LNHDA, CDR2 SQIVND, per germline (reference sequence).

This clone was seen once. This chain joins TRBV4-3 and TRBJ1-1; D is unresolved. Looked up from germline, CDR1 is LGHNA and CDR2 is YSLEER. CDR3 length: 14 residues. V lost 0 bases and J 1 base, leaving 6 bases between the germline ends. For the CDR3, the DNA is TGCGCCAGCAGCCAAGAGCGACAGAACACTGAAGCTTTCTTT. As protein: CASSQERQNTEAFF.

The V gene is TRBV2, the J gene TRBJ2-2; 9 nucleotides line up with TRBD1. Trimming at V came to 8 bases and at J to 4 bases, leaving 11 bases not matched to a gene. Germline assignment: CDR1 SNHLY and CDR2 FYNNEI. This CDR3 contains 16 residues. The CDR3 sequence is CASRRPGTGITGELFF. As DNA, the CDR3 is TGTGCCAGCCGGCGCCCCGGGACAGGGATCACCGGGGAGCTGTTTTTT.

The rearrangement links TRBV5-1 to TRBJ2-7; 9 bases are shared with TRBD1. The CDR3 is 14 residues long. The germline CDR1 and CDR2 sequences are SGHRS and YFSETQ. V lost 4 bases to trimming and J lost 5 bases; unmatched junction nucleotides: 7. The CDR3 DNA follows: TGCGCCAGCAGCAGAGCCGGGACAGGGCACGAGCAGTACTTC. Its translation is CASSRAGTGHEQYF.

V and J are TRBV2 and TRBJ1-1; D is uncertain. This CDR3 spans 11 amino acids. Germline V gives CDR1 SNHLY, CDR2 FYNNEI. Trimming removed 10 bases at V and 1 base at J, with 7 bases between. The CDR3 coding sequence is TGTGCCATCAGACAGAACACTGAAGCTTTCTTT. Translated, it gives CAIRQNTEAFF.

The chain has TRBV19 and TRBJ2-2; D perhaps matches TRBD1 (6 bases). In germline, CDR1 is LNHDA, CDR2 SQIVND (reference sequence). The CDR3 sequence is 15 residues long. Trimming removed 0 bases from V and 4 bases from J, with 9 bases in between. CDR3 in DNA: TGTGCCAGTAGTATAGATCAGGGGTTCACCGGGGAGCTGTTTTTT. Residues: CASSIDQGFTGELFF.

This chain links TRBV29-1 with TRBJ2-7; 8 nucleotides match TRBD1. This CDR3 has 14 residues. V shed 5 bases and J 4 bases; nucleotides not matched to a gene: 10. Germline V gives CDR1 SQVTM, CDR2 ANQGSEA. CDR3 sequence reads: CSVFIQDRAYEQYF. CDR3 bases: TGCAGCGTTTTCATACAGGACAGGGCATACGAGCAGTACTTC.

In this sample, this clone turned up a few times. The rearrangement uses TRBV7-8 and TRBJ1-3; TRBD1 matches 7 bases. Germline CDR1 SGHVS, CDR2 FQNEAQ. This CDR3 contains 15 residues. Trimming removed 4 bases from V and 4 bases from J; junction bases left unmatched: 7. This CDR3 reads CASSSGQAVGNTIYF. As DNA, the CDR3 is TGTGCCAGCAGCTCCGGACAGGCTGTCGGAAACACCATATATTTT. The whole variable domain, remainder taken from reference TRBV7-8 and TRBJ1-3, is GAGVSQSPRYKVAKRGQDVALRCDPISGHVSLFWYQQALGQGPEFLTYFQNEAQLDKSGLPSDRFFAERPEGSVSTLKIQRTQQEDSAVYLCASSSGQAVGNTIYFGEGSWLTVV.

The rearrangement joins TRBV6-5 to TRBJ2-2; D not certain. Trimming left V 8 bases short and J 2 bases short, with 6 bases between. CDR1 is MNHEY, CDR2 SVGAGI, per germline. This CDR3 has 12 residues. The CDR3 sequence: CASRSNTGELFF. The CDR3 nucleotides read TGTGCCAGCCGCAGTAACACCGGGGAGCTGTTTTTT.

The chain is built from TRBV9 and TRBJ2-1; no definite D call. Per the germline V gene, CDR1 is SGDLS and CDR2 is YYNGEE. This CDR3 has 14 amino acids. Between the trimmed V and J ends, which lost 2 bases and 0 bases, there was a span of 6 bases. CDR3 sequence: CASSVSSSYNEQFF. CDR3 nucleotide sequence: TGTGCCAGCAGCGTGAGTAGCTCCTACAATGAGCAGTTCTTC.

CDR3 sequence reads: CASSSLTGADTQYF. As DNA, the CDR3 is TGTGCCAGCAGCTCCCTAACGGGGGCAGATACGCAGTATTTT. The genes are TRBV5-8 and TRBJ2-3, with a weak D call TRBD2 (6 bases). CDR3 length equals 14 residues. Between the trimmed V and J ends, which lost 3 bases and 4 bases, there was a span of 12 bases. Per the germline V gene, CDR1 is SGHTS and CDR2 is YDEGEE.

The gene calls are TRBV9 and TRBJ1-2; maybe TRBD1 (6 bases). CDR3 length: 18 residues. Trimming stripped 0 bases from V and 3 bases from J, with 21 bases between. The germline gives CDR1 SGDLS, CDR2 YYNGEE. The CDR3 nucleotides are TGTGCCAGCAGCGTAGGGAGGGGGGGGGAGCCTGGCCACTATGGCTACACCTTC. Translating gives CASSVGRGGEPGHYGYTF.

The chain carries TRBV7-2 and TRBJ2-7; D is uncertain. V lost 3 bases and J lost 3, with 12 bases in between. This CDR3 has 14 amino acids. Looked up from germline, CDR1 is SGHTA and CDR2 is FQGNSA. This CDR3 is CASSFDLGLYEQYF. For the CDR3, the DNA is TGTGCCAGCAGCTTCGATCTAGGCCTCTACGAGCAGTACTTC.

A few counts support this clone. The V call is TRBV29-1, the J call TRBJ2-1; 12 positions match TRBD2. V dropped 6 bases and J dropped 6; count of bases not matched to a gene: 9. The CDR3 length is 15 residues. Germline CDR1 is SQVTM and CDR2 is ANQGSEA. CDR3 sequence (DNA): TGCAGCGTGTCCACACTAGCGGGAGGAAGCAATGAGCAGTTCTTC. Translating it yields CSVSTLAGGSNEQFF.

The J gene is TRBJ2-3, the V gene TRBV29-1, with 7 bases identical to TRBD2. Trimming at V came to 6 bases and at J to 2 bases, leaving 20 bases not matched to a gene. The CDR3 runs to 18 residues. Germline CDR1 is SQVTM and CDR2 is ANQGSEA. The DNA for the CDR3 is TGCAGCGTCGGTGGGCGGGAGCACTCGCTGGGATTCACAGATACGCAGTATTTT. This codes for CSVGGREHSLGFTDTQYF.

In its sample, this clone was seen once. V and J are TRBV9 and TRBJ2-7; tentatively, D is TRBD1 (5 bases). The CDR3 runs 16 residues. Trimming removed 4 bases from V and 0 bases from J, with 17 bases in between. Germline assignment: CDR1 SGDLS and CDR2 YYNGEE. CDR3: CASSHSGSESSYEQYF. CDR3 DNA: TGTGCCAGCAGCCACTCAGGGTCGGAGAGCTCCTACGAGCAGTACTTC.

CDR3 in amino acids: CASSSGGKTPNSPLHF. The CDR3 DNA sequence: TGTGCCAGCAGCTCAGGGGGCAAAACGCCGAATTCACCCCTCCACTTT. V usage is TRBV11-2 and J usage is TRBJ1-6; 8 nucleotides line up with TRBD1. The trim removed 4 bases at V and 7 bases at J, leaving 9 bases unmatched. This CDR3 has 16 residues. Germline lookup yields CDR1 SGHAT and CDR2 FQNNGV.

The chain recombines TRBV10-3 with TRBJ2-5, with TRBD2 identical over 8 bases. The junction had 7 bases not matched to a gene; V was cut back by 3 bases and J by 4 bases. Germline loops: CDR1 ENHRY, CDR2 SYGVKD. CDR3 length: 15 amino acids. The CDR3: CAISEGGRWGETQYF. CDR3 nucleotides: TGTGCCATCAGTGAAGGCGGGAGGTGGGGAGAGACCCAGTACTTC.

The CDR3 sequence: CASNAGLSDTQYF. The CDR3 DNA follows: TGTGCCAGCAATGCAGGATTGTCAGATACGCAGTATTTT. The gene calls are TRBV6-5 and TRBJ2-3; D unresolved. Germline values: CDR1 MNHEY, CDR2 SVGAGI. The CDR3 covers 13 residues. V lost 7 bases and J lost 4, with 12 bases in between.